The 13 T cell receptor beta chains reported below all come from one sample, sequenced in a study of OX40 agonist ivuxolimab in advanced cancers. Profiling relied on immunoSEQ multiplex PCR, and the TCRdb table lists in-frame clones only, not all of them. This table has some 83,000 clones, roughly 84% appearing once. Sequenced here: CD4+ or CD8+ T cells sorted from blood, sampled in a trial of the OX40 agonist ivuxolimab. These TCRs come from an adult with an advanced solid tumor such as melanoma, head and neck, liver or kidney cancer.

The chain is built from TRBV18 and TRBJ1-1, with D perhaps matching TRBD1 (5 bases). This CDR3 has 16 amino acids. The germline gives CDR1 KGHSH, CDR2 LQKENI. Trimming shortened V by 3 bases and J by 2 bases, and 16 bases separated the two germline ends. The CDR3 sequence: CASSPVGSGTNTEAFF. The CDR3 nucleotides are TGTGCCAGCTCACCGGTCGGGTCTGGGACCAACACTGAAGCTTTCTTT.

CDR3 DNA sequence: TGTGCCAGCAGCTTAGGTTTGGGCGGCTTACAAGAGACCCAGTACTTC. It codes for CASSLGLGGLQETQYF. This sequence joins TRBV7-3 and TRBJ2-5, with no clear D. V was cut by 2 bases and J by 2 bases, with 15 bases left in between. The CDR3 sequence is 16 residues long. The V gene's germline CDR1 is SGHTA and CDR2 FQGTGA.

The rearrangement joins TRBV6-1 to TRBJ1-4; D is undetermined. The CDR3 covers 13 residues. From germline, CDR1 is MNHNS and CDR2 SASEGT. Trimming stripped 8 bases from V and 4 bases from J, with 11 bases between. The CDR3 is CASQRRNNEKLFF. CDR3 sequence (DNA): TGTGCCAGCCAAAGGAGGAATAATGAAAAACTGTTTTTT.

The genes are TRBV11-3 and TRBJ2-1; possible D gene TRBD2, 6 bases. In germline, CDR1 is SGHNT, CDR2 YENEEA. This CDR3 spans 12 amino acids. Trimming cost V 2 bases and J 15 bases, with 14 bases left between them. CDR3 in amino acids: CASSLLPGAPFF. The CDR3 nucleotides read TGTGCCAGCAGCTTATTACCGGGAGCGCCGTTCTTC.

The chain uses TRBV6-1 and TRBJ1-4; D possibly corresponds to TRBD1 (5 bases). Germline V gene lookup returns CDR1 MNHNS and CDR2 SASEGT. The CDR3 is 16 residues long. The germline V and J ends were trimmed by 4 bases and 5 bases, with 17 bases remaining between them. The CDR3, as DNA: TGTGCCAGCAGTGCCCGGAGGCCGGGGCCGAATGAAAAACTGTTTTTT. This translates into CASSARRPGPNEKLFF.

The CDR3 is CASSADRVSGNTIYF. The CDR3 DNA follows: TGTGCCAGCAGTGCTGACAGGGTTTCTGGAAACACCATATATTTT. The gene calls are TRBV6-1 and TRBJ1-3; 7 positions agree with TRBD1. The trim removed 4 bases at V and 1 base at J, leaving 4 bases unmatched. There are 15 residues in the CDR3. Germline loops: CDR1 MNHNS, CDR2 SASEGT.

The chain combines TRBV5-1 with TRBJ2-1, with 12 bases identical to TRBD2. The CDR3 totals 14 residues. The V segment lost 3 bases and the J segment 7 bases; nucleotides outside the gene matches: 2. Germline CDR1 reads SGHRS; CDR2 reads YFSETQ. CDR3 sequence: CASSWGTSGNEQFF. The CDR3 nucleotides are TGCGCCAGCAGCTGGGGGACTAGCGGGAATGAGCAGTTCTTC.

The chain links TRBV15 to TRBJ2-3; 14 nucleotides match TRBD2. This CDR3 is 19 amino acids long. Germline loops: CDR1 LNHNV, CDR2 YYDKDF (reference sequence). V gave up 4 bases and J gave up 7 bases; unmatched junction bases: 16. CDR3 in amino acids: CATSTPRGLAGVRTNTQYF. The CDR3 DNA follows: TGTGCCACCAGCACCCCCCGGGGACTAGCGGGAGTAAGGACAAATACGCAGTATTTT.

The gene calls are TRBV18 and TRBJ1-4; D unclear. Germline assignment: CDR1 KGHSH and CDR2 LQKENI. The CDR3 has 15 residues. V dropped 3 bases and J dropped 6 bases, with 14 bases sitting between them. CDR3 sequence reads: CASSPPGQPDEKLFF. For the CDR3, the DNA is TGTGCCAGCTCACCGCCCGGGCAGCCTGATGAAAAACTGTTTTTT.

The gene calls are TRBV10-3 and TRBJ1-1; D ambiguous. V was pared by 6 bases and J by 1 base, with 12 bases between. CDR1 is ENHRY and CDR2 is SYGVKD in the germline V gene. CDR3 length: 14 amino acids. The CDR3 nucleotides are TGTGCCATCAGGAGAACCAGTGAGAACACTGAAGCTTTCTTT. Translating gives CAIRRTSENTEAFF.

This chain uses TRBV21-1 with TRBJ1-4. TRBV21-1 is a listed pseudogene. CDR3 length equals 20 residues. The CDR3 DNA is TGTGCCAGCAGCCGAAGTAAGCTTGACAGGAGGGGGTCAACTAATGAAAAACTGTTTTTT. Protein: CASSRSKLDRRGSTNEKLFF.

The CDR3 nucleotides read TGCGCCAGCAGTTTTACAGGGGCAACTAATGAAAAACTGTTTTTT. It encodes CASSFTGATNEKLFF. The chain has TRBV4-1 and TRBJ1-4, with TRBD1 matching 7 bases. This CDR3 spans 15 amino acids. With 6 bases clipped from V and 0 bases from J, the junction kept 4 bases outside the gene matches. Germline CDR1 MGHRA, CDR2 YSYEKL.

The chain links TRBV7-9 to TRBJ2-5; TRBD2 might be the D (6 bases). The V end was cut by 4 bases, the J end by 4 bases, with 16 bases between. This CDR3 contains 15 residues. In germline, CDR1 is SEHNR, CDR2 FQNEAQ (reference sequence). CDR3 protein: CASSSAGLYGETQYF. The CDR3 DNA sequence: TGTGCCAGCAGCTCGGCGGGGCTTTACGGAGAGACCCAGTACTTC.